The 26 T cell receptor beta chains given below trace back to one sample, sequenced in a study of T cell responses to AZD1222 COVID-19 vaccine. Sequencing used immunoSEQ multiplex PCR; TCRdb keeps in-frame clones, though not all of them. The sample yields roughly 66,000 clones, around 83% seen once. The source material was peripheral blood, sampled on day 0 of AZD1222 vaccination. These receptors originate from an adult in good health.

The genes are TRBV3-1 (or the pseudogene TRBV3-2) and TRBJ2-1, with 12 bases fitting TRBD2. The CDR3 totals 17 residues. Trimming cost V 4 bases and J 4 bases; bases outside gene matches: 8. In germline, CDR1 is LGHDT, CDR2 YNNKEL (reference sequence). CDR3 bases: TGTGCCAGCAGCCCTACCGGGACTAGCGGGCTTTACAATGAGCAGTTCTTC. This gives the protein CASSPTGTSGLYNEQFF.

The chain carries TRBV27 and TRBJ1-6; D possibly corresponds to TRBD1 (6 bases). Trimming left V 2 bases short and J 7 bases short, with 9 bases between. The CDR3 loop spans 14 amino acids. CDR1 and CDR2 (germline): MNHEY, SMNVEV (reference sequence). The CDR3 bases are TGTGCCAGCAGTTTAACTCAGGGGAATTCACCCCTCCACTTT. This translates into CASSLTQGNSPLHF.

The chain uses TRBV6-2 or TRBV6-3 and TRBJ2-1; 8 bases match TRBD1. V was clipped by 5 bases and J by 5 bases; unmatched bases: 5. Germline V CDR1 and CDR2: MNHEY, SVGEGT. CDR3 size: 14 residues. The CDR3 region has the DNA TGTGCCAGCAGTAGGGGACAGGCCAACAATGAGCAGTTCTTC. Translation gives CASSRGQANNEQFF.

This chain uses TRBV5-1 with TRBJ1-5, with 9 bases identical to TRBD1. J gave up 6 bases and V 0 bases, and 4 bases lay outside the gene matches. CDR1 and CDR2 (germline): SGHRS, YFSETQ. CDR3 length: 15 residues. The CDR3 region has the DNA TGCGCCAGCAGCTTGGGGGACAGGGAAAGTCAGCCCCAGCATTTT. This translates into CASSLGDRESQPQHF. Based on the CDR3 plus reference TRBV5-1 and TRBJ1-5, the full variable domain is KAGVTQTPRYLIKTRGQQVTLSCSPISGHRSVSWYQQTPGQGLQFLFEYFSETQRNKGNFPGRFSGRQFSNSRSEMNVSTLELGDSALYLCASSLGDRESQPQHFGDGTRLSIL.

CDR3 bases: TGTGCCAGCAGCCCACAGGGGGCCGGTCAGCCCCAGCATTTT. The encoded protein is CASSPQGAGQPQHF. The chain recombines TRBV2 with TRBJ1-5; 9 bases agree with TRBD1. With 6 bases clipped from V and 6 bases from J, the junction kept 6 bases outside the gene matches. This CDR3 has 14 amino acids. The germline V gene has CDR1 SNHLY and CDR2 FYNNEI. Full variable domain (missing parts from reference TRBV2 and TRBJ1-5): EPEVTQTPSHQVTQMGQEVILRCVPISNHLYFYWYRQILGQKVEFLVSFYNNEISEKSEIFDDQFSVERPDGSNFTLKIRSTKLEDSAMYFCASSPQGAGQPQHFGDGTRLSIL.

The chain has TRBV29-1 and TRBJ1-1; D unclear. Deletions cut 2 bases from V and 11 bases from J, with 9 bases between. Germline V lookup: CDR1 SQVTM, CDR2 ANQGSEA. This CDR3 has 10 residues. This CDR3 is CSVENPLAFF. CDR3 nucleotide sequence: TGCAGCGTTGAAAACCCTTTGGCTTTCTTT.

The genes are TRBV7-8 and TRBJ1-5; 12 nucleotides align to TRBD1. Unmatched junction bases numbered 9, after V lost 2 bases and J lost 7 bases. The CDR3 spans 17 residues. Germline lookup yields CDR1 SGHVS and CDR2 FQNEAQ. CDR3 coding DNA: TGTGCCAGCAGCTTAAGCCGGGACAGGGGGCCGGGGCAGCCCCAGCATTTT. Its protein product is CASSLSRDRGPGQPQHF.

This clone was found once. The rearrangement uses TRBV28 and TRBJ1-5, with a tentative D call TRBD1 (5 bases). The CDR3 contains 16 residues. Per the germline V gene, CDR1 is MDHEN and CDR2 is SYDVKM. Trimming shortened V by 3 bases and J by 0 bases, and 12 bases separated the two germline ends. This chain's CDR3 is CASSFKTEYSNQPQHF. Here the CDR3 DNA reads TGTGCCAGCAGTTTTAAGACAGAGTATAGCAATCAGCCCCAGCATTTT.

The chain employs TRBV7-2 and TRBJ2-7; D unresolved. The V end was cut by 3 bases, the J end by 7 bases, with 10 bases between. CDR1 and CDR2 (germline): SGHTA, FQGNSA. This CDR3 region has 12 residues. CDR3 protein: CASSFSGQEQYF. For the CDR3, the DNA is TGTGCCAGCAGCTTTAGTGGTCAGGAGCAGTACTTC.

The CDR3 protein is CATSRDRGTSPLHF. DNA for the CDR3: TGTGCCACCAGCAGAGACAGGGGGACTTCACCCCTCCACTTT. V is TRBV15 and J is TRBJ1-6, with 7 bases aligning to TRBD1. The V and J ends lost 0 bases and 9 bases, in that order; junction bases with no gene match: 2. Germline values: CDR1 LNHNV, CDR2 YYDKDF (reference sequence). This CDR3 has 14 residues.

The J gene is TRBJ2-7, the V gene TRBV2, with 9 nucleotides matching TRBD1. Germline V gives CDR1 SNHLY, CDR2 FYNNEI. Trimming at V came to 6 bases and at J to 6 bases, leaving 12 bases not matched to a gene. The CDR3 contains 15 residues. In DNA form, the CDR3 reads TGTGCCAGCAGAGCCGGGACAGGGAATCGGGGCGAGCAGTACTTC. This codes for CASRAGTGNRGEQYF.

The CDR3 region is CASTSPGTSGFNEQFF. The CDR3 nucleotides are TGTGCCAGTACCTCCCCCGGGACTAGCGGATTCAATGAGCAGTTCTTC. The chain joins TRBV19 to TRBJ2-1, with 11 bases that match TRBD2. Germline lookup yields CDR1 LNHDA and CDR2 SQIVND (reference sequence). This CDR3 has 16 residues. J lost 6 bases, V lost 7 bases, and 11 bases had no gene match.

The chain couples TRBV11-2 to TRBJ2-7; D is uncertain. Per germline, CDR1 SGHAT and CDR2 FQNNGV. Trimming left V 2 bases short and J 2 bases short, with 4 bases between. The CDR3 covers 12 residues. CDR3 protein: CASSLRPYEQYF. The CDR3, as DNA: TGTGCCAGCAGCTTACGACCCTACGAGCAGTACTTC.

This clone was observed once. The chain recombines TRBV29-1 with TRBJ2-1; D remains unclear. Germline loops: CDR1 SQVTM, CDR2 ANQGSEA. There are 16 residues in the CDR3. V was clipped by 2 bases and J by 0 bases, with 14 bases between them. The chain's CDR3 is CSVERGTGSSYNEQFF. For the CDR3, the DNA is TGCAGCGTTGAACGCGGAACGGGCAGCTCCTACAATGAGCAGTTCTTC.

V is TRBV28 and J is TRBJ1-4; tentative D call: TRBD1 (5 bases). V was cut by 3 bases and J by 6 bases, with 8 bases left in between. Looked up from germline, CDR1 is MDHEN and CDR2 is SYDVKM. The CDR3 spans 13 residues. CDR3: CASSFGGDEKLFF. CDR3 nucleotide sequence: TGTGCCAGCAGTTTTGGGGGGGATGAAAAACTGTTTTTT.

This sequence joins TRBV5-4 and TRBJ2-2, with unresolved D. Germline CDR1 SGHNT, CDR2 YYREEE (reference sequence). The CDR3 consists of 15 residues. The V end was cut by 3 bases, the J end by 4 bases, with 13 bases between. CDR3 amino acids: CASSSPSGATGELFF. The CDR3 DNA is TGTGCCAGCAGCTCCCCCTCCGGCGCCACCGGGGAGCTGTTTTTT. Full variable domain (remainder filled in from reference TRBV5-4 and TRBJ2-2): ETGVTQSPTHLIKTRGQQVTLRCSSQSGHNTVSWYQQALGQGPQFIFQYYREEENGRGNFPPRFSGLQFPNYSSELNVNALELDDSALYLCASSSPSGATGELFFGEGSRLTVL.

This clone was found once. CDR3 DNA: TGTGCCAGCAGCCAAGGCCCTGGGACAGGGGGCTTTCAGCCCCAGCATTTT. Its translation is CASSQGPGTGGFQPQHF. The gene calls are TRBV3-1 (or the pseudogene TRBV3-2) and TRBJ1-5; TRBD1 matches at 12 bases. The CDR3 covers 17 residues. From germline, CDR1 is LGHDT and CDR2 YNNKEL (reference sequence). The ends lost 1 base at V and 6 bases at J; junction bases unmatched: 7.

This clone was seen a few times. The chain employs TRBV3-1 (or the pseudogene TRBV3-2) and TRBJ2-3, with 7 bases identical to TRBD1. V dropped 0 bases and J dropped 2; count of bases not matched to a gene: 8. There are 17 residues in the CDR3. CDR1 and CDR2 (germline): LGHDT, YNNKEL (reference sequence). This CDR3 reads CASSQEFGDSATDTQYF. The CDR3 nucleotides read TGTGCCAGCAGCCAAGAGTTTGGGGACAGTGCCACAGATACGCAGTATTTT.

The chain is built from TRBV7-9 and TRBJ1-1, with no clear D. Germline loops: CDR1 SEHNR, CDR2 FQNEAQ (reference sequence). The CDR3 is 15 residues long. V dropped 6 bases and J dropped 1 base, with 15 bases sitting between them. The CDR3 region has the DNA TGTGCCAGCAGTGTCGCCGGGAGCCCGAACACTGAAGCTTTCTTT. Its protein product is CASSVAGSPNTEAFF.

This rearrangement joins TRBV7-9 to TRBJ2-1; D is possibly TRBD2 (5 bases). CDR1 is SEHNR, CDR2 FQNEAQ, per germline (reference sequence). The germline V and J ends were trimmed by 2 bases and 5 bases, with 13 bases remaining between them. This CDR3 contains 15 residues. The CDR3, as DNA: TGTGCCAGCAGCTTAAGCAACGGAGGTAACAATGAGCAGTTCTTC. Protein product: CASSLSNGGNNEQFF.

V and J are TRBV5-1 and TRBJ2-7; D remains ambiguous. Trimming pared 2 bases from V and 6 bases from J, leaving 12 bases between. Germline V gives CDR1 SGHRS, CDR2 YFSETQ. This CDR3 has 13 amino acids. Written as DNA, the CDR3 is TGCGCCAGCAGCTTAGCGAGTAGAAGCGAGCAGTACTTC. This translates into CASSLASRSEQYF.

This rearrangement joins TRBV6-5 to TRBJ2-3; D is unclear. CDR3 length: 14 residues. V lost 0 bases, J lost 6 bases, and 10 bases lay in between. Germline CDR1 and CDR2: MNHEY and SVGAGI. CDR3 sequence: CASSYSSYQDTQYF. DNA for the CDR3: TGTGCCAGCAGTTACTCGAGTTATCAGGATACGCAGTATTTT.

The sample holds a few counts of this clone. The sample contains more than one DNA sequence encoding this CDR3. The chain is built from TRBV12-3 or TRBV12-4 and TRBJ1-3, with unresolved D. The CDR3 spans 12 residues. V shed 9 bases and J shed 0 bases, with 6 bases lying between them. The CDR3 is CASSGSGNTIYF. The CDR3 DNA sequence: TGTGCCAGTTCAGGCTCTGGAAACACCATATATTTT.

The genes are TRBV5-1 and TRBJ1-1; 8 positions match TRBD1. The germline gives CDR1 SGHRS, CDR2 YFSETQ. The CDR3 sequence is 12 residues long. V trimming: 0 bases; J trimming: 13 bases; junction bases outside the gene matches: 5. CDR3: CASSLDQGAVFF. CDR3 DNA: TGCGCCAGCAGCTTGGATCAGGGGGCGGTTTTCTTT.

This clone has only one observation. The chain links TRBV5-1 to TRBJ1-1, with 8 bases lining up with TRBD1. Germline trimming cut 5 bases from V and 2 bases from J; bases unmatched to any gene: 11. Germline CDR1 SGHRS, CDR2 YFSETQ. The CDR3 has 16 residues. The CDR3 DNA follows: TGCGCCAGCAGTCGCCAGGGGGCCGCGCAAAACACTGAAGCTTTCTTT. Amino acid sequence: CASSRQGAAQNTEAFF.

This rearrangement joins TRBV18 to TRBJ2-7; D call uncertain. Germline values: CDR1 KGHSH, CDR2 LQKENI. The CDR3 is 16 amino acids. V dropped 2 bases and J dropped 0 bases, with 14 bases sitting between them. CDR3 amino acids: CASSPFSPTSSYEQYF. The CDR3 region has the DNA TGTGCCAGCTCACCATTTTCCCCCACAAGCTCCTACGAGCAGTACTTC.